This T cell receptor beta chain stems from a study of blood T cell repertoires in COVID-19. Study as a whole: Material from acute and convalescent COVID-19 was sourced from the United States, Italy and Spain.

The V gene lost 2 bases and the J gene lost 9 bases, with 14 bases spanning the gap. CDR3 length equals 14 residues. The germline gives CDR1 SGHVS, CDR2 FQNEAQ. Assay used: immunoSEQ multiplex PCR; TCRdb lists only in-frame clones, some missing. Here the sample spans around 220,000 clones, roughly 84% being singletons. The source material was peripheral blood. The TCR sequence derives from a woman aged 35 to 49 with active or convalescent COVID-19. This chain connects TRBV7-8 to TRBJ2-1; D unresolved. CDR3 residues: CASSLYALPGEQFF. The CDR3 coding sequence is TGTGCCAGCAGCTTATACGCACTCCCGGGTGAGCAGTTCTTC.